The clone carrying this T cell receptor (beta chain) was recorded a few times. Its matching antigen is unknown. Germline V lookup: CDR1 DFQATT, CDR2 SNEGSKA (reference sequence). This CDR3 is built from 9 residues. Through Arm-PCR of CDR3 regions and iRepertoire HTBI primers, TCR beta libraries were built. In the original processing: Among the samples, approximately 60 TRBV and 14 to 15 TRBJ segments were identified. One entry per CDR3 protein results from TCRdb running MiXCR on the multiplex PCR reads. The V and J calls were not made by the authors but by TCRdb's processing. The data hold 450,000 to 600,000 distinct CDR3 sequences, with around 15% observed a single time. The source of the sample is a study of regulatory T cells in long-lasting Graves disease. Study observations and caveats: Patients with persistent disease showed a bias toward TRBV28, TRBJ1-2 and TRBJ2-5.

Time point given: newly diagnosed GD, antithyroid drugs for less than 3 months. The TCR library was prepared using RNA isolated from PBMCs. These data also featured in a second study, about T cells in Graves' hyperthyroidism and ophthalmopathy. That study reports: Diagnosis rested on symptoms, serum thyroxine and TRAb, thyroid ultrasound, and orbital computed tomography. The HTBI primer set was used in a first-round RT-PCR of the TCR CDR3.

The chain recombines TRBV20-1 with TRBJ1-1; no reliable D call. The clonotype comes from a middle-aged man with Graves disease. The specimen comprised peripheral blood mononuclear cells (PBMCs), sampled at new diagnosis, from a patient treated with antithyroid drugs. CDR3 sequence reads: CSGGLEAFF. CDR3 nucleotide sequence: TGCAGCGGCGGACTTGAAGCTTTCTTT.